This T cell receptor (beta chain) was observed in a study of cytomegalovirus exposure and HLA in healthy donors. There are 14 residues in the CDR3. CDR1 is LNHDA, CDR2 SQIVND, per germline (reference sequence). Trimming removed 5 bases from V and 4 bases from J, with 14 bases in between. PCR amplification relied on 60 Vbeta primers (plus 13 Jbeta primers). The repertoire was sequenced with immunoSEQ multiplex PCR; TCRdb's copy has only in-frame clones and lacks some. The sample carries approximately 75,000 clones, under 85% recorded once. J is TRBJ1-1 and V is TRBV19; tentatively, D is TRBD1 (6 bases). This sequence originates from an older woman in good health and CMV-seropositive. The sequencing sample was made of PBMCs. CDR3 coding DNA: TGTGCCAGTAGTTTTGGAAGGGGGATCACTGAAGCTTTCTTT. This codes for CASSFGRGITEAFF.